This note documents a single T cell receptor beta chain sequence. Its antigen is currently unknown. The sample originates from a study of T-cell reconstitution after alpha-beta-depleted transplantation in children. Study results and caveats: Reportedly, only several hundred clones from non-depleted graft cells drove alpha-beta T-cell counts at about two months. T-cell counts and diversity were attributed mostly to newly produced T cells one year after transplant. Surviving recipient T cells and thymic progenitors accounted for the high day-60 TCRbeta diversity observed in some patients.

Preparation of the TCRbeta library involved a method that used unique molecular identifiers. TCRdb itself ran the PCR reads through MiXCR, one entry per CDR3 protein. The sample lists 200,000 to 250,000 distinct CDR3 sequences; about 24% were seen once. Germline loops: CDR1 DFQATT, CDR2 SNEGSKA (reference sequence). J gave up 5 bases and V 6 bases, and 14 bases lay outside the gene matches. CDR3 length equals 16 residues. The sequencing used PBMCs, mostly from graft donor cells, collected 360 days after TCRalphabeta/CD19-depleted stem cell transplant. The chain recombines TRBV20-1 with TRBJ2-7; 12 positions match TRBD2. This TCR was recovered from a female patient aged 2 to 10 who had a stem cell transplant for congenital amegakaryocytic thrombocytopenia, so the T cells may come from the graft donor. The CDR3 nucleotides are TGCAGTGCGGGGGGGCTAGCGGGAGGGCCTAACAACGAGCAGTACTTC. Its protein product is CSAGGLAGGPNNEQYF.